The sequence of this T cell receptor beta chain was determined in a study of blood T cell repertoires in COVID-19 (dated by TCRdb to 2018 to 2020). About the investigation overall: Samples covering the acute and convalescent phases of COVID-19 were provided by collaborators in the United States, Italy and Spain. The prospective study material was composed of cDNA or gDNA derived from T cells, B-cell-depleted T cells, or PBMCs. Deeply sampled blood TCRbeta repertoires from subjects exposed to, actively infected with, or recovered from COVID-19 were included in the dataset. The repertoires were released in a freely available public database meant as a resource for research on the immune response to SARS-CoV-2. Samples were obtained from the ongoing ImmuneRACE study (first 160 participants) and from 950 to 1,500 subjects provided by 6 global collaborators. The sample metadata nearly always contained a de-identified subject ID, COVID-19 status, age in years and sex. HLA class I and class II types, where available, came from metadata supplied by the sample provider rather than from assay-based typing.

Comment on this clone: The clone's antigen remains unknown. No much larger clone is present one base from it, and per-base qualities are unavailable.

TCRbeta CDR3 regions were amplified from genomic DNA using the immunoSEQ Assay, a bias-controlled multiplex PCR. In the original analysis: Within the assay, amplification of reference gene primers was used to estimate how many nucleated cells each sample contained. To quantify the absolute abundance of each unique TCRbeta CDR3 rearrangement, sequence reads were collapsed and filtered. For each sample, productive Simpson clonality was calculated by taking the square root of Simpson's diversity index across productive rearrangements. In its TCRdb copy, this immuneACCESS table keeps in-frame sequences only and misses some clones. Where compared with another copy, unresolved V genes explain less than half of these, and the others have no known cause. From that table come the V and J calls and clone size; the DNA was used to work out D and trimming. This sample lists about 220,000 clones; 70% to 85% were detected once. In total, the top ten clones hold about 3.7% of the sample.

Participants in the prospective study were enrolled through a virtual design, were aged about 18 to 100 years, and lived in approximately 24 United States geographic areas. To assign participants to cohorts, the prospective study relied on clinical history that participants themselves reported in a screening survey and a study questionnaire. Recovered participants in ImmuneRACE Cohort 3 were defined by two consecutive negative NP/OP PCR tests, clearance by a healthcare professional, or resolution of symptoms. In the prospective study, whole blood, serum and a nasopharyngeal or oropharyngeal swab were collected from each participant by mobile phlebotomists. Over an approximately 2-month period, participants in the prospective study had the option of providing additional blood draws and questionnaires. Prospective study blood samples were shipped either frozen or at room temperature before DNA extraction.

What the work shows at the level of the full study, not this receptor alone: The amount of clinical and demographic metadata varied by source and participant and was provided uncurated.

The clonotype was recovered from a woman in her fifties or sixties who had recovered from COVID-19. Sequences were obtained from PBMCs or T cells enriched from blood (not recorded which).

The bases are TGTGCCAGTAGTAGGACCTTGGGACAGGGATACAACGAGCAGTACTTC. It is translated as CASSRTLGQGYNEQYF. The chain uses TRBV19 and TRBJ2-7; 9 bases in the middle match TRBD1. V loses 4 bases at its end and J loses 5 bases; junction bases beyond the gene matches: 12. The CDR3 contains 16 residues, cysteine and phenylalanine counted. The read is trimmed to its CDR3 DNA, 48 bases read in frame from base 1. Reading the germline V gene (reference sequence) gives CDR1 LNHDA and CDR2 SQIVND.